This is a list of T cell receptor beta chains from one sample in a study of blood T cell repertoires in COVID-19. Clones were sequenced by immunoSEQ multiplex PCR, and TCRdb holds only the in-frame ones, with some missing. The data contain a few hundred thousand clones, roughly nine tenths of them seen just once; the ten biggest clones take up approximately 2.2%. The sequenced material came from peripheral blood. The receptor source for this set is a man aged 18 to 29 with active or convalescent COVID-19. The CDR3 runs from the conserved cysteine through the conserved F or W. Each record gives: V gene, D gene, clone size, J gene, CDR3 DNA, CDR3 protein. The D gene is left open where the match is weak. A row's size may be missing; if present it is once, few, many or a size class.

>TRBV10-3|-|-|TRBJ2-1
TGTGCCATCAGTGAGAATCGGGTCGGAGGTACGAGCTCCTACAATGAGCAGTTCTTC
CAISENRVGGTSSYNEQFF
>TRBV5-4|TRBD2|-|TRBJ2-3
TGTGCCAGCAGCCCTGGTGCGGGGGGCCTCACAGATACGCAGTATTTT
CASSPGAGGLTDTQYF
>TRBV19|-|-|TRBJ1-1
TGTGCCAGCTCCCTTTTTTGGACAACTCAAACCATGAACACTGAAGCTTTCTTT
CASSLFWTTQTMNTEAFF
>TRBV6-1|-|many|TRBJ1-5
TGTGCCAGCAGTGAGGGGGGGTTCGGGATTCAGCCCCAGCATTTT
CASSEGGFGIQPQHF
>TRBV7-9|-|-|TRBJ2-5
TGTGCCAGCAGCCCCGGTTGGGCCGATCAAGAGACCCAGTACTTC
CASSPGWADQETQYF
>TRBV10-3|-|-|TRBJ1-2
TGTGCCATCAGTGACCAGGGTGGCTACACCTTC
CAISDQGGYTF
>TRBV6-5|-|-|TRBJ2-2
TGTGCCGTCAGCGAGGCGGGCAACACCGGGGAGCTGTTTTTT
CAVSEAGNTGELFF
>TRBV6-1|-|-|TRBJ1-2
TGTGCCAGCAGTGAAGCGCTGACAGGAGTTTACTATGGCTACACCTTC
CASSEALTGVYYGYTF
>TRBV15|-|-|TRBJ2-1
TGTGCCACCAGCAAACTCGACAATGAGCAGTTCTTC
CATSKLDNEQFF
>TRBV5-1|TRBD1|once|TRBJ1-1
TGCGCCAGCAGCTTGGTACAGGGGATGAACACTGAAGCTTTCTTT
CASSLVQGMNTEAFF
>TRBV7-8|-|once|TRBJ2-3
TGTGCCAGCAGAAGTGCGGGACCCGGGGCAGATACGCAGTATTTT
CASRSAGPGADTQYF
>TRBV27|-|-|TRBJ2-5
TGTGCCACCTCGCCCCCCAGCCAAGAGACCCAGTACTTC
CATSPPSQETQYF
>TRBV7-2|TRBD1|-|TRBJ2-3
TGTGCCAGCAGCCTACAGGGGTATACGCAGTATTTT
CASSLQGYTQYF
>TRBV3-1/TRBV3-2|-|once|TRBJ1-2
TGTGCCAGCAGCCAATCTGAGGGGGTCTATGGCTACACCTTC
CASSQSEGVYGYTF
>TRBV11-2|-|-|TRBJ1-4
TGTGCCAGCAGCTTAGAGGCAGGGGCTCGGGAAAAACTGTTTTTT
CASSLEAGAREKLFF
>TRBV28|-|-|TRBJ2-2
TGTGCCAGCACCTTAGGGGGGGCCGGGGAGCTGTTTTTT
CASTLGGAGELFF
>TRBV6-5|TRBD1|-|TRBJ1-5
TGTGCCAGCAGACAGGGGTCGGTTTCTCAGCCCCAGCATTTT
CASRQGSVSQPQHF
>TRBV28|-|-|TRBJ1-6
TGTGCCAGCAGTTTTATTAATTCACCCCTCCACTTT
CASSFINSPLHF